The 7 T cell receptor beta chains reported below all come from one sample, sequenced in a study of blood T cell repertoires in COVID-19. The protocol was immunoSEQ multiplex PCR, while the TCRdb copy is restricted to in-frame clones and leaves out a portion. This table has about 300,000 clones, around 87% appearing once. Material: peripheral blood. The receptor set was obtained from a man between 65 and 85 years old with acute or convalescent COVID-19.

This clone was seen a handful of times. The chain employs TRBV6-5 and TRBJ2-5; 14 nucleotides agree with TRBD2. There are 14 residues in the CDR3. The V gene end was trimmed by 7 bases and the J gene end by 9 bases; junction bases not matched to a gene: 7. CDR1 and CDR2 from the germline V gene are MNHEY and SVGAGI. This chain's CDR3 is CASTAGTSGRAQYF. As DNA, the CDR3 is TGTGCCAGCACCGCCGGGACTAGCGGGAGAGCCCAGTACTTC.

The CDR3 sequence: CASSQALMTEAFF. CDR3 nucleotide sequence: TGTGCCAGCAGCCAAGCTCTAATGACTGAAGCTTTCTTT. The chain has TRBV3-1 (or the pseudogene TRBV3-2) and TRBJ1-1, with D unclear. V gave up 1 base and J gave up 5 bases, with 8 bases separating them. The CDR3 is 13 residues long. In germline, CDR1 is LGHDT, CDR2 YNNKEL (reference sequence).

The gene calls are TRBV5-4 and TRBJ2-1, with TRBD2 matching 12 bases. This CDR3 is 14 amino acids long. Trimming cost V 7 bases and J 7 bases; bases outside gene matches: 6. Looked up from germline, CDR1 is SGHNT and CDR2 is YYREEE (reference sequence). The DNA of the CDR3 is TGTGCCAGCGGTGCACTAGCGGGAGGTAATGAGCAGTTCTTC. Its protein product is CASGALAGGNEQFF.

This clone turned up a few times. The rearrangement uses TRBV14 and TRBJ1-6; D may be TRBD1 (6 bases). The CDR3 consists of 14 residues. Germline lookup yields CDR1 SGHDN and CDR2 FVKESK. Trimming stripped 4 bases from V and 10 bases from J, with 14 bases between. CDR3 loop: CASSLVQGESPLHF. The CDR3 DNA reads as TGTGCCAGCAGCCTTGTACAGGGTGAATCACCCCTCCACTTT.

The chain has TRBV24-1 and TRBJ2-2, with a possible D match to TRBD1 (5 bases). The CDR3 extends over 16 amino acids. Germline lookup yields CDR1 KGHDR and CDR2 SFDVKD. The V and J ends lost 4 bases and 1 base respectively, with 12 bases between them. CDR3 residues: CATSEWAGLNTGELFF. The CDR3 DNA follows: TGTGCCACCAGTGAGTGGGCAGGGCTGAACACCGGGGAGCTGTTTTTT.

The rearrangement joins TRBV25-1 to TRBJ2-3, with a possible D match to TRBD2 (5 bases). Germline V lookup: CDR1 MGHDK, CDR2 SYGVNS. Deletions cut 8 bases from V and 3 bases from J, with 12 bases between. CDR3 length: 13 amino acids. The CDR3 is CASLRTGTDTQYF. CDR3 nucleotides: TGTGCCAGCCTACGAACGGGGACAGATACGCAGTATTTT.

Remarks on this clone: This sample includes further DNA sequences coding for the same CDR3. This chain uses TRBV28 with TRBJ2-5; D is unclear. Germline CDR1 is MDHEN and CDR2 is SYDVKM. Trimming cost V 5 bases and J 1 base, with 8 bases left between them. CDR3 length equals 13 residues. The CDR3 loop is CASSLPGQETQYF. CDR3 DNA: TGTGCCAGCAGTCTACCGGGCCAAGAGACCCAGTACTTC.